This is a list of T cell receptor beta chains from one sample in a study of blood T cell repertoires in COVID-19. Sequencing was performed with immunoSEQ multiplex PCR; in TCRdb, only in-frame clones are kept and a portion is missing. The repertoire consists of around 380,000 clones, with over 75% occurring once and the leading ten covering roughly 1.4%. The sequenced material came from PBMCs or T cells enriched from blood (not recorded which). These receptors were taken from a young man who had recovered from COVID-19. Each CDR3 is given without its conserved first and last residue. Not every row has a clone size; where given, it reads once, few, many or a size class.

.,13,TRBV3-1/TRBV3-2,ASSRKRGGRETQY
.,13,TRBV5-6,ASSLSRGLNSPLH
.,12,TRBV19,ASSIGQGGNTIY
.,14,TRBV4-3,ASSHVWERGNYGYT
few,12,TRBV6-1,ASSERVRSQGQY
.,11,TRBV12-3/TRBV12-4,ASSLTGDLGYT
.,11,TRBV6-2/TRBV6-3,ASSWGTVDGYT
.,14,TRBV7-2,ASSLAGTGNNQPQH
.,13,TRBV6-5,ASSPGQLSYQPQH
.,12,TRBV30,AWRTAGDNSPLH
.,12,TRBV30,ASSLGHTNQPQH
once,13,TRBV5-4,ASSLETGANSPLH
once,17,TRBV30,AWRSVSYSRVGVDYEQY
.,11,TRBV19,ASSPLPAYEQY
.,13,TRBV7-6,ASSSGQGSNSPLH
.,10,TRBV6-5,ATLLGVNGYT
.,15,TRBV7-3,ASSLTGSGASTDTQY
.,12,TRBV6-2/TRBV6-3,ASSPDRGLSPLH
.,19,TRBV30,AWSVGILGPSGGLREETQY
.,10,TRBV4-1,ASSQNREYYT
.,10,TRBV18,ASSLLDSEAF
.,11,TRBV12-3/TRBV12-4,ASRRTVNQPQH
.,13,TRBV6-1,ASSEARGPNQPQH
.,9,TRBV20-1,SATTGGQAF
.,12,TRBV6-5,ASSRSTVQETQY
.,10,TRBV9,ASSASDTEAF
.,13,TRBV11-2,ASSLEPGVYGGQF
.,12,TRBV5-1,ASSGGTGGPGYT
.,13,TRBV10-3,AIRGGPTGNTEAF
.,11,TRBV7-9,ASSLGQGNGYT
.,8,TRBV6-5,ASRADEQY
.,17,TRBV7-9,ASSWVSGTSGRVQETQY
.,14,TRBV18,ASSPEPSGQNYGYT
.,13,TRBV7-9,ASSLAIQGKTEAF
.,14,TRBV7-9,ASSRTSGVTDYGYT
.,13,TRBV14,ASSFNRGASYEQY
few,16,TRBV19,ATSRRTGGFYSNQPQH
.,11,TRBV27,ASSRQGGQPQH
.,14,TRBV4-2,ASSQAAGGFLNEQF
.,12,TRBV7-9,ASSLDRGSDEQF
.,15,TRBV9,ASSARQGIGSYNEQF
.,15,TRBV5-1,ASTKRTGTANTGELF
few,9,TRBV20-1,SGNMLEGYT
.,17,TRBV3-1/TRBV3-2,ASSAPLGHREGGNTEAF
.,13,TRBV19,ASSIGHMSNQPQH
.,13,TRBV3-1/TRBV3-2,ASSPGVLSGNTIY
.,15,TRBV4-1,ASSQDGLAGSYYEQY
few,12,TRBV15,ATSGNRGLGEQY
.,14,TRBV3-1/TRBV3-2,ASSQGQGGKGTEAF
.,9,TRBV2,ASGQGSEAF
.,16,TRBV6-1,ASSEALQRFSSTDTQY
.,13,TRBV15,ATSRATGGRFEQY
.,12,TRBV7-9,ASSFLYSNQPQH
.,12,TRBV5-4,ASSLGQGVETQY
.,13,TRBV6-4,ASSASQGFQETQY
.,13,TRBV19,ASSNPRQGDYGYT
.,12,TRBV19,ASSGQGNNSPLH
.,12,TRBV25-1,ASSESARVEGYT